These 25 T cell receptor beta chains were sequenced from one sample in a study of cytomegalovirus exposure and HLA in healthy donors. 13 Jbeta primers and 60 Vbeta primers were used for the PCR. Profiled with immunoSEQ multiplex PCR; TCRdb holds only in-frame clones, not every one. The sample has 200,000 to 250,000 clones; 75% to 80% are singletons. The sample consisted of PBMCs. The receptors derive from a man aged 18-30 years in good health and CMV-seronegative.

V is TRBV27 and J is TRBJ2-1; 8 positions agree with TRBD2. The V and J ends lost 2 bases and 3 bases, in that order; junction bases with no gene match: 0. The CDR3 has 14 residues. Germline V CDR1 and CDR2: MNHEY, SMNVEV (reference sequence). The CDR3 loop reads CASSLAGGYNEQFF. The CDR3 DNA follows: TGTGCCAGCAGTTTAGCGGGGGGCTACAATGAGCAGTTCTTC.

This CDR3 is CASSLVGSSCDSPLHF. In DNA, the CDR3 is TGCGCCAGCAGCTTGGTGGGCTCTTCATGTGATTCACCCCTCCACTTT. This rearrangement joins TRBV5-1 to TRBJ1-6; D call uncertain. V shed 0 bases and J shed 8 bases, with 15 bases lying between them. The CDR3 consists of 16 residues. Germline V CDR1 and CDR2: SGHRS, YFSETQ.

This clone appeared once. The V gene is TRBV20-1, the J gene TRBJ2-7; D is undetermined. V lost 3 bases and J 3 bases, leaving 6 bases between the germline ends. The V gene's germline CDR1 is DFQATT and CDR2 SNEGSKA (reference sequence). This CDR3 comprises 11 residues. The CDR3 coding sequence is TGCAGTGCTAGCGGTTACTACGAGCAGTACTTC. Its protein product is CSASGYYEQYF.

This clone showed up just once. This chain joins TRBV5-4 and TRBJ1-1; 7 bases are a match to TRBD1. Germline CDR1 reads SGHNT; CDR2 reads YYREEE (reference sequence). CDR3 length: 15 residues. V dropped 3 bases and J dropped 5; count of bases not matched to a gene: 10. DNA for the CDR3: TGTGCCAGCAGCTACTTCAGGGGGTTTGAAACTGAAGCTTTCTTT. Translated, it gives CASSYFRGFETEAFF.

The rearrangement links TRBV25-1 to TRBJ2-1, with 9 bases matching TRBD1. The CDR3 has 17 residues. The germline gives CDR1 MGHDK, CDR2 SYGVNS. The ends lost 0 bases at V and 4 bases at J; junction bases unmatched: 7. CDR3 protein: CASSEYGGQGGYNEQFF. The CDR3 DNA reads as TGTGCCAGCAGTGAATACGGGGGACAGGGTGGTTACAATGAGCAGTTCTTC.

The V call is TRBV7-9, the J call TRBJ1-4; 8 bases map to TRBD1. The junction had 3 bases not matched to a gene; V was cut back by 4 bases and J by 5 bases. CDR1 is SEHNR and CDR2 is FQNEAQ in the germline V gene (reference sequence). The CDR3 is 14 residues long. CDR3 amino acids: CASSSQGANEKLFF. The CDR3 coding sequence is TGTGCCAGCAGCTCCCAGGGGGCCAATGAAAAACTGTTTTTT.

The CDR3 DNA is TGTGCCTGGAGATCCAGGACTAGCGGGGTAACCGGGGAGCTGTTTTTT. Its protein product is CAWRSRTSGVTGELFF. The chain combines TRBV30 with TRBJ2-2, with 12 bases fitting TRBD2. With 3 bases clipped from V and 5 bases from J, the junction kept 7 bases outside the gene matches. This CDR3 comprises 16 residues. Germline-derived CDR1 and CDR2 are GTSNPN and SVGIG (reference sequence).

This sequence joins TRBV6-1 and TRBJ1-4; D is uncertain. Germline values: CDR1 MNHNS, CDR2 SASEGT. The length of the CDR3 is 15 residues. V was pared by 0 bases and J by 8 bases, with 13 bases between. CDR3 sequence: CASSEAYGAAEKLFF. The CDR3 DNA follows: TGTGCCAGCAGTGAAGCGTACGGTGCGGCGGAAAAACTGTTTTTT.

The chain has TRBV7-8 and TRBJ1-1; maybe TRBD1 (5 bases). Germline V gene data show CDR1 as SGHVS and CDR2 as FQNEAQ. Between the trimmed V and J ends, which lost 2 bases and 7 bases, there was a span of 14 bases. The CDR3 runs to 14 residues. As DNA, the CDR3 is TGTGCCAGCAGCTTATCCAGGGAGGGTGATGAAGCTTTCTTT. As protein: CASSLSREGDEAFF.

The chain employs TRBV5-6 and TRBJ1-2, with unresolved D. Trimming stripped 0 bases from V and 0 bases from J, with 9 bases between. Per germline, CDR1 SGHDT and CDR2 YYEEEE. This CDR3 has 15 amino acids. CDR3 in amino acids: CASSLVRPANYGYTF. The CDR3 DNA reads TGTGCCAGCAGCTTGGTCAGGCCAGCTAACTATGGCTACACCTTC.

This clone was seen a handful of times. The chain has TRBV10-3 and TRBJ2-2; TRBD2 might be the D (6 bases). The CDR3 covers 15 residues. Germline CDR1 reads ENHRY; CDR2 reads SYGVKD. Trimming left V 6 bases short and J 5 bases short, with 16 bases between. The CDR3 DNA is TGTGCCATCAGAGGGACGGGAGCAGAAACCGGGGAGCTGTTTTTT. Translation gives CAIRGTGAETGELFF.

The chain carries TRBV13 and TRBJ2-1; 14 nucleotides align to TRBD2. The germline V gene has CDR1 PRHDT and CDR2 FYEKMQ (reference sequence). V lost 4 bases, J lost 9 bases, and 5 bases stayed unmatched. There are 15 residues in the CDR3. CDR3 DNA: TGTGCCAGCAGCTCCGGACTAGCGGGAGGATGTGAGCAGTTCTTC. Encoded protein: CASSSGLAGGCEQFF.

This chain uses TRBV2 with TRBJ2-3; 12 bases are shared with TRBD2. The V gene end was trimmed by 2 bases and the J gene end by 4 bases; junction bases not matched to a gene: 4. Per the germline V gene, CDR1 is SNHLY and CDR2 is FYNNEI. This CDR3 has 16 residues. The CDR3 reads CASSERLAGDSDTQYF. In DNA form, the CDR3 reads TGTGCCAGCAGTGAACGACTAGCGGGGGATTCAGATACGCAGTATTTT.

This clone is a singleton in its sample. The chain couples TRBV6-5 to TRBJ1-2; 7 nucleotides line up with TRBD1. V lost 6 bases, J lost 2 bases, and 3 bases stayed unmatched. The germline CDR1 and CDR2 sequences are MNHEY and SVGAGI. This CDR3 region has 13 residues. As DNA, the CDR3 is TGTGCCAGCAGACAGACAGGGAACTATGGCTACACCTTC. Its translation: CASRQTGNYGYTF.

The chain combines TRBV7-2 with TRBJ1-1, with D possibly matching TRBD1 (6 bases). There are 14 residues in the CDR3. CDR1 and CDR2 from the germline V gene are SGHTA and FQGNSA. With 2 bases removed from V and 2 bases from J, the gap between germline ends came to 9 bases. The CDR3 bases are TGTGCCAGCAGCTTAACTGGGGGCAACACTGAAGCTTTCTTT. Its protein product is CASSLTGGNTEAFF. Together with reference TRBV7-2 and TRBJ1-1, the CDR3 gives the full variable domain: GAGVSQSPSNKVTEKGKDVELRCDPISGHTALYWYRQSLGQGLEFLIYFQGNSAPDKSGLPSDRFSAERTGGSVSTLTIQRTQQEDSAVYLCASSLTGGNTEAFFGQGTRLTVV.

In this sample, this clone turned up a few times. This rearrangement joins TRBV4-3 to TRBJ1-1; 11 bases agree with TRBD1. CDR3 length equals 15 residues. V was clipped by 5 bases and J by 5 bases; unmatched bases: 7. The germline gives CDR1 LGHNA, CDR2 YSLEER. CDR3 loop: CASSYGTGGNTEAFF. Written as DNA, the CDR3 is TGCGCCAGCAGCTACGGGACAGGGGGGAATACTGAAGCTTTCTTT.

This clone occurred a few times. The chain has TRBV9 and TRBJ2-6, with TRBD1 identical over 8 bases. The length of the CDR3 is 18 residues. V lost 0 bases to trimming and J lost 2 bases; unmatched junction nucleotides: 7. Germline V gene lookup returns CDR1 SGDLS and CDR2 YYNGEE. CDR3 sequence (DNA): TGTGCCAGCAGCGTAGCCCCACGGACAGGGACTGGGGCCAACGTCCTGACTTTC. Protein sequence: CASSVAPRTGTGANVLTF. Combining the CDR3 with reference TRBV9 and TRBJ2-6 gives the whole variable domain DSGVTQTPKHLITATGQRVTLRCSPRSGDLSVYWYQQSLDQGLQFLIQYYNGEERAKGNILERFSAQQFPDLHSELNLSSLELGDSALYFCASSVAPRTGTGANVLTFGAGSRLTVL.

The rearrangement uses TRBV5-6 and TRBJ1-2; D possibly corresponds to TRBD1 (5 bases). This CDR3 is built from 16 residues. Between the trimmed V and J ends, which lost 0 bases and 1 base, there was a span of 13 bases. Germline CDR1 is SGHDT and CDR2 is YYEEEE. CDR3 nucleotides: TGTGCCAGCAGCTTGGGGTCGGACATCCTTAACTATGGCTACACCTTC. This translates into CASSLGSDILNYGYTF.

This chain uses TRBV5-1 with TRBJ2-5; 11 nucleotides agree with TRBD2. The trim removed 0 bases at V and 6 bases at J, leaving 4 bases unmatched. The CDR3 contains 15 residues. The V gene's germline CDR1 is SGHRS and CDR2 YFSETQ. CDR3 bases: TGCGCCAGCAGCTTGGCGCTAGCGGGAGGCCAGACCCAGTACTTC. It specifies CASSLALAGGQTQYF.

The chain employs TRBV29-1 and TRBJ2-1; 13 nucleotides align to TRBD2. CDR1 SQVTM and CDR2 ANQGSEA come from the germline V gene. This CDR3 spans 16 amino acids. With 6 bases clipped from V and 0 bases from J, the junction kept 5 bases outside the gene matches. The CDR3 nucleotides read TGCAGCGTGGGACTAGCGGGGCCAGGCTCCTACAATGAGCAGTTCTTC. It specifies CSVGLAGPGSYNEQFF.

The rearrangement uses TRBV27 and TRBJ2-7, with no clear D. This CDR3 contains 13 residues. Germline lookup yields CDR1 MNHEY and CDR2 SMNVEV (reference sequence). Between the trimmed V and J ends, which lost 6 bases and 5 bases, there was a span of 14 bases. The CDR3 nucleotides read TGTGCCAGCAGCCCTCTGGAGCAAGACGAGCAGTACTTC. It yields the protein CASSPLEQDEQYF.

For this clone: One end of the junction varies from germline; a read error may be responsible. The chain couples TRBV28 to TRBJ1-1, with a possible D match to TRBD1 (5 bases). CDR3 size: 14 residues. Per germline, CDR1 MDHEN and CDR2 SYDVKM. Written as DNA, the CDR3 is TGTGCCAGCAGCCCGGCGGGACCCAACATTGAAGCTTTCTTT. Translation: CASSPAGPNIEAFF.

The chain combines TRBV6-5 with TRBJ2-7; the match to TRBD2 covers 8 bases. The germline V gene encodes CDR1 MNHEY and CDR2 SVGAGI. J lost 7 bases, V lost 0 bases, and 2 bases had no gene match. The CDR3 contains 13 residues. The CDR3 region has the DNA TGTGCCAGCAGTTACTCGCCGGGAGGGGAGCAGTACTTC. Translation gives CASSYSPGGEQYF.

The gene calls are TRBV4-3 and TRBJ2-1, with 9 bases that match TRBD2. With V trimmed by 1 base and J by 5 bases, 9 bases remained unmatched. This CDR3 is 17 amino acids long. Looked up from germline, CDR1 is LGHNA and CDR2 is YSLEER. CDR3 amino acids: CASSQAPGLAVDNEQFF. DNA of the CDR3: TGCGCCAGCAGCCAAGCCCCGGGACTAGCTGTGGACAATGAGCAGTTCTTC.

The V call is TRBV2, the J call TRBJ2-7; no reliable D call. Between the trimmed V and J ends, which lost 1 base and 1 base, there was a span of 11 bases. The germline V gene has CDR1 SNHLY and CDR2 FYNNEI. The CDR3 consists of 15 residues. The CDR3 bases are TGTGCCAGCAGTGAAGAAAGACTGGCTTCCTACGAGCAGTACTTC. It is translated as CASSEERLASYEQYF.